This T cell receptor (beta chain) was recorded in a study of human T cells and chemical hapten exposure (dated by TCRdb to the early 2020s). Context from the whole study: For sensitization, 2% DPC in acetone was applied to an approximately 2 cm by approximately 2 cm area of upper inner arm skin. Throughout the approximately 25-week study period, patients were also given weekly therapeutic DPC doses on the scalp. Patch testing was performed on the upper back with Finn chambers containing 0.01% DPC, and the patch tests were scored after 6 days according to International Contact Dermatitis Research Group standards. Alopecia areata with under or over 50% scalp involvement, alopecia totalis and alopecia universalis were represented in the patient cohort, which was mostly female. Libraries were pooled for sequencing, and per-sample TCR yields varied mainly because of small differences in library volumes within the pool. In alopecia patients, the study followed how the peripheral blood TCR repertoire changed in vivo over primary and secondary sensitization to diphenylcyclopropenone (DPC), a hapten. Blood samples were taken from patients before sensitization (week 0) and then at 2, 6 and about 24 weeks after DPC sensitization. Blood for TCR sequencing was provided by twenty-nine alopecia patients at one to four time points (pre-sensitization, 2, 6 and 24 weeks).

Explained via the paper, the time point label denotes: pre-sensitization, week 0. The sample's treatment or condition, from its label and the paper: therapeutic diphenylcyclopropenone sensitization with weekly scalp DPC. At each patch-test visit, blood was drawn before the patch test was applied. To be eligible, patients had to be aged 18 to 70, diagnosed with alopecia and judged suitable for DPC therapy, while pregnant patients were excluded. Total RNA was extracted from unfractionated whole blood collected in Tempus Blood RNA tubes. Library generation was performed with RACE. TCRdb records NextSeq 500 as the sequencer. Library preparation attached unique molecular identifiers to individual cDNA molecules for quantitative, reproducible TCR counting. For every blood RNA sample, sequencing covered both the TCR alpha and TCR beta chains. The published analysis was carried out like this. Samples had a median of approximately 96,000 TCRs, with a range from 23,224 to 690,600. V, J and CDR3 annotation of the TCR reads was performed with the Decombinator software suite. To make PS versus PT1 abundance plots, every sample was subsampled to the same number of TCRs (28,000). Expanded TCRs were defined as absent before sensitization and observed at least eight times at the 2-week time point. TCRdb reanalyzed the raw reads on its own, using fastp at Q25 for trimming and MiXCR for clone calling, and kept in-frame beta chains. Every distinct CDR3 protein forms one entry, paired with its most common genes and DNA. What appears here as the V and J calls and clone size reflects TCRdb's work, not the paper's. Present in this sample are 250,000 or so distinct CDR3 sequences, roughly 8% of which were seen just once. 0.9% to 1.5% of the sample comes from the top ten.

Points on this clonotype: Its antigen remains undetermined. The sample holds no much larger clone one base away, and base qualities are not on file.

Broad study findings and their caveats: Patch test score was positively correlated with the number of PT1 expanded TCRs, with significance at thresholds 8, 16 and 32 but not at 4. Compared with pre-sensitization or healthy control sets, expanded TCRs formed significantly more large CDR3 similarity clusters, which is consistent with antigen-driven responses. All patients had alopecia, a presumed autoimmune disease, so their immune response might differ from that of healthy individuals. Repeated subsampling changed both the strength of the expansion versus patch-test correlation and the threshold at which that correlation became significant. No change with DPC sensitization was found in the number of TCRs above 1 in 1000 frequency, and no evidence of global repertoire structure alterations was found.

The germline V gene supplies CDR1 MNHNS and CDR2 SASEGT. Inclusive of the bounding cysteine and phenylalanine, the CDR3 is 15 residues long. The kept DNA is CDR3 alone, 45 bases in frame from the first base. Here V drops 1 base and J drops 5 bases, and the junction holds 2 bases not matched to any gene. This TCR was sampled from a man in his late teens or twenties with alopecia areata. Some clones in this sample may be carry-over from other donors' samples. Recombination joined TRBV6-1 with TRBJ1-5; 10 central bases correspond to TRBD1. Sample: whole blood, taken in connection with sensitization to the hapten diphenylcyclopropenone (DPC). The DNA sequence reads TGTGCCAGCAGTGAAGGGACAGGGGGATATCAGCCCCAGCATTTT. This translates into CASSEGTGGYQPQHF.